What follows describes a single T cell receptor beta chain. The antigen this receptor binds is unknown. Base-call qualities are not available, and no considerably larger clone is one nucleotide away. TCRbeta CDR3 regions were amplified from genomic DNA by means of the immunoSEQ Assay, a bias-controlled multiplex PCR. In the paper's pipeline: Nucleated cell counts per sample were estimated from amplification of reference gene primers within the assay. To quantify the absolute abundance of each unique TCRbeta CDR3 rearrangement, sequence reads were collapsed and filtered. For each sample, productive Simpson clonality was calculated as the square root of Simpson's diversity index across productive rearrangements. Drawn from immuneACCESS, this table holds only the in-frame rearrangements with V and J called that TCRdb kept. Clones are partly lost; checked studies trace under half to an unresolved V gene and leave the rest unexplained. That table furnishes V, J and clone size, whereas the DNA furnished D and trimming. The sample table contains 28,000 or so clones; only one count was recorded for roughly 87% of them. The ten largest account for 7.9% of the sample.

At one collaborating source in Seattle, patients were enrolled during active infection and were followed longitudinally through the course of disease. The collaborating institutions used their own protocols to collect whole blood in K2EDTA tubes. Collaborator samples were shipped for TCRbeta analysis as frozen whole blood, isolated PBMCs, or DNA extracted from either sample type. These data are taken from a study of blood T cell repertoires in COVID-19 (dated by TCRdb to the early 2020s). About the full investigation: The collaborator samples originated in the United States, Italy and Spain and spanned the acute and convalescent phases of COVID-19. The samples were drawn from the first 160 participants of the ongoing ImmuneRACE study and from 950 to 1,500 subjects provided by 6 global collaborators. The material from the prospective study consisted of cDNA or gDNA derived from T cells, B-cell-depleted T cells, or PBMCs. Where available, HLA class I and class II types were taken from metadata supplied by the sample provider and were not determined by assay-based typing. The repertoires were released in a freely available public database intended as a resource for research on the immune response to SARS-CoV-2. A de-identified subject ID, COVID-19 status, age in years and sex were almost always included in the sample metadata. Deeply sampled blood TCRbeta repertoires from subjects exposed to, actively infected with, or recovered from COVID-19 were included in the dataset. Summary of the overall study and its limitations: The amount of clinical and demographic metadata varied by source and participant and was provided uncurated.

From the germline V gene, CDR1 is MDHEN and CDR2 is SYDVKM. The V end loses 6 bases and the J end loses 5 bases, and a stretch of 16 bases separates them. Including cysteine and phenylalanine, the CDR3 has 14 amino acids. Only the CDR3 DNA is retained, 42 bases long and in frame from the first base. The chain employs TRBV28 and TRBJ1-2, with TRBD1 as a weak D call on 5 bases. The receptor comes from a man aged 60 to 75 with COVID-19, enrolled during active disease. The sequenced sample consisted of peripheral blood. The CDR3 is CASRRRGPRYGYTF. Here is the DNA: TGTGCCAGCAGGAGGAGGGGCCCTAGATATGGCTACACCTTC.